One sample yielded the 2 T cell receptor beta chains listed below, sequenced in a study of blood T cells in healthy people across ages. A second PCR, run for about 7 to 11 cycles, used a sample-barcoded 5' primer plus a J-beta primer mix. MiXCR was run by TCRdb on the 5' RACE reads, yielding one entry per CDR3 protein. This sample has roughly 930,000 distinct CDR3 sequences, with around 46% found just once. The sample was blood. These receptor sequences come from a young man in good health.

Concerning this clonotype: Its ends do not fully match the called genes, so a read error is possible. The gene calls are TRBV29-1 and TRBJ2-7; a weak D match, TRBD2 (5 bases). Germline V gives CDR1 SQVTM, CDR2 ANQGSEA. This CDR3 has 11 residues. The CDR3 here is CSIPRGNERYF. In nucleotides, the CDR3 is TGCAGCATCCCTCGGGGTAACGAGCGGTACTTC.

Comment on this clonotype: At one of its ends the junction is not consistent with the germline gene, which may arise from a read error. V is TRBV14 and J is TRBJ2-2, with TRBD2 as a possible D gene (6 bases). The germline V gene has CDR1 SGHDN and CDR2 FVKESK. The CDR3 consists of 14 residues. The CDR3 here is CASSQRLNTGGLFF. Written as DNA, the CDR3 is TGTGCCAGCAGCCAACGGTTGAACACCGGGGGGCTGTTTTTT.